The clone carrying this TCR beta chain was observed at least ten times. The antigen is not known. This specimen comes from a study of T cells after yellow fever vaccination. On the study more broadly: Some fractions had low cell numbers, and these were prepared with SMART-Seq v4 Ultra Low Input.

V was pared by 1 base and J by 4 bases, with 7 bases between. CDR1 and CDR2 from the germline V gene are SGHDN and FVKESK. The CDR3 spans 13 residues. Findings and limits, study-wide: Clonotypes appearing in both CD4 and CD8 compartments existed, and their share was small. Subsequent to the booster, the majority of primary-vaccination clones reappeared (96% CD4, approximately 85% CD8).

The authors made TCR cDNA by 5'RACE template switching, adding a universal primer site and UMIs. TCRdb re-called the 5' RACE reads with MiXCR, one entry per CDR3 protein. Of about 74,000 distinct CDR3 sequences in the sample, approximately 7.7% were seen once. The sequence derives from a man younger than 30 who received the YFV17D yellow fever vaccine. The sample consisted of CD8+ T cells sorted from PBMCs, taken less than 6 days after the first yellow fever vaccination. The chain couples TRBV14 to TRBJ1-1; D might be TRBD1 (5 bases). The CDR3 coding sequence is TGTGCCAGCAGCCAAGGGGGCCGCACTGAAGCTTTCTTT. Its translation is CASSQGGRTEAFF.